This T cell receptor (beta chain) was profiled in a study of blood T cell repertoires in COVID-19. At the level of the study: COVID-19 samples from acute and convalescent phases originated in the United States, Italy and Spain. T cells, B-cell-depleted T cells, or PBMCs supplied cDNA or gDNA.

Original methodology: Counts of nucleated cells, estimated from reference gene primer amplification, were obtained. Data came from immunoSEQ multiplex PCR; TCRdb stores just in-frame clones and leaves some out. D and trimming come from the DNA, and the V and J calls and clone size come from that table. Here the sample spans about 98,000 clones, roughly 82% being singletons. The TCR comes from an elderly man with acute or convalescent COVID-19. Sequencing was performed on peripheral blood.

For the CDR3, the DNA is TGTGCCAGCAGCCATCCTTCGGGGGGGGGCGTGATAGGTGAAGCTTTCTTT. Translated, it gives CASSHPSGGGVIGEAFF. This chain connects TRBV3-1 (or the pseudogene TRBV3-2) to TRBJ1-1, with D tentatively TRBD1 (6 bases). This CDR3 has 17 residues. Trimming removed 3 bases at V and 7 bases at J, with 24 bases between. Germline V CDR1 and CDR2: LGHDT, YNNKEL (reference sequence).